This TCR beta chain was captured by sequencing in a study of T cell repertoires in cytomegalovirus infection. Whole-study context: Evidence of both CMV infection and a matching HLA type came from public TCR beta signatures. Notes on the study in general: Cumulated frequencies of public TCR beta families served to identify carriers of CMV plus the relevant HLA. The study found HLA-C-restricted CMV-specific TCR beta clonotypes dominating the ex vivo response.

Germline CDR1 and CDR2: MNHGY and SAAAGT. The length of the CDR3 is 11 residues. Trimming took off 6 bases at V and 8 bases at J, with 10 bases between the two ends. About this clonotype itself: The antigen is undetermined.

One entry per CDR3 protein results from TCRdb running MiXCR on the reads. The repertoire consists of approximately 700,000 distinct CDR3 sequences, with roughly a third occurring once and the leading ten covering roughly 2.8%. Input material: PBMCs. The V gene is TRBV6-8, the J gene TRBJ1-1, with a tentative D call TRBD1 (5 bases). This TCR was recovered from a human donor in good health (CMV status not recorded). Some clones in this sample may be carry-over from other donors' samples. CDR3 sequence reads: CASRTVKEAFF. The CDR3 DNA sequence: TGTGCCAGCAGGACAGTAAAGGAAGCTTTCTTT.